This T cell receptor (beta chain) was obtained from a study of blood T cell repertoires in COVID-19. Study-wide background: Acute and convalescent COVID-19 samples came from the United States, Italy and Spain. T cells, B-cell-depleted T cells, or PBMCs supplied cDNA or gDNA.

V shed 0 bases, J shed 2 bases, and the junction held 10 bases outside the gene matches. This CDR3 comprises 19 residues. The germline V gene has CDR1 LNHNV and CDR2 YYDKDF (reference sequence). In the original workflow: Reference gene primer amplification gave nucleated cell count estimates. This table comes from immunoSEQ multiplex PCR, and its TCRdb copy is limited to in-frame clones, with some not included. V and J calls and clone size come straight from that table; D and trimming were deduced from the DNA. The table records around 200,000 clones, around 80% of them present only once. The V call is TRBV15, the J call TRBJ2-1; 10 nucleotides line up with TRBD2. The sample was peripheral blood. The receptor's source is a woman aged 25 to 39 with COVID-19, enrolled during active disease. CDR3 in DNA: TGTGCCACCAGCAGAGATAGGCCTAGCGGGAGTATCGCCTACAATGAGCAGTTCTTC. It translates to CATSRDRPSGSIAYNEQFF.